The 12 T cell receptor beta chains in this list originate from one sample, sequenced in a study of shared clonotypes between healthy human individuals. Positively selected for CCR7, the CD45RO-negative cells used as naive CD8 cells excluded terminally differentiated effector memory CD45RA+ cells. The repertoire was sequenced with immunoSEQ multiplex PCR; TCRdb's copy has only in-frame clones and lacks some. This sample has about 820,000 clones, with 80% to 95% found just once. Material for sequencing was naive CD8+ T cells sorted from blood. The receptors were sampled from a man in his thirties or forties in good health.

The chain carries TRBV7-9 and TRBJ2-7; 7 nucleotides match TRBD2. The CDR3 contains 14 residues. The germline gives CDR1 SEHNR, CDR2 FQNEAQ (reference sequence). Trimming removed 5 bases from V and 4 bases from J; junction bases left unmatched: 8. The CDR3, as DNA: TGTGCCAGCAGCGACCCGGGAGGTCGATACGAGCAGTACTTC. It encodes CASSDPGGRYEQYF.

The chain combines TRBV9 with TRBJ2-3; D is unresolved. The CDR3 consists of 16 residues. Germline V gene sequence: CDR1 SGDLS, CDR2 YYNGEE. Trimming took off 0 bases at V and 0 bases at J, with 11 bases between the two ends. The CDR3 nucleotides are TGTGCCAGCAGCGTAGAGGGAAGATGGAGCACAGATACGCAGTATTTT. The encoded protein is CASSVEGRWSTDTQYF.

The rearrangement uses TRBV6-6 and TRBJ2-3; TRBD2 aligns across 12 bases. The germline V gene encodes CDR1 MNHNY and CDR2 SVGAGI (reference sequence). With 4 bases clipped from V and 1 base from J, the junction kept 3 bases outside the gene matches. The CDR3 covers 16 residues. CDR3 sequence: CASSSRLAGGTDTQYF. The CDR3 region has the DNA TGTGCCAGCAGTTCGCGACTAGCGGGAGGCACAGATACGCAGTATTTT.

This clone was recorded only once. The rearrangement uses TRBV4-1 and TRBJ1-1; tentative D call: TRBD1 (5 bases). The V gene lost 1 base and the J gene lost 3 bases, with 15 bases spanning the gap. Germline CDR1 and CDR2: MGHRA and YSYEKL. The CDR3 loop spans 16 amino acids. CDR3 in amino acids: CASSQAPGRPDTEAFF. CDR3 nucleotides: TGCGCCAGCAGCCAAGCCCCGGGACGCCCGGACACTGAAGCTTTCTTT.

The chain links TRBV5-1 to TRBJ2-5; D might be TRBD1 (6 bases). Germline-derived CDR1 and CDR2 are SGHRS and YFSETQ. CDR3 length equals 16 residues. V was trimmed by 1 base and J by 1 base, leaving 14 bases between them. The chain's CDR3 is CASSLQGLGFQETQYF. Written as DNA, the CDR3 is TGCGCCAGCAGCTTGCAGGGGTTGGGTTTCCAAGAGACCCAGTACTTC.

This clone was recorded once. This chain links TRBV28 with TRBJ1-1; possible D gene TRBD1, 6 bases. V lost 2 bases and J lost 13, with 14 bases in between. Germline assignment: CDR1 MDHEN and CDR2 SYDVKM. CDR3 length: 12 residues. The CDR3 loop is CASSLGGGPNFF. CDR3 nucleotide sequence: TGTGCCAGCAGTTTAGGGGGGGGGCCGAATTTCTTT.

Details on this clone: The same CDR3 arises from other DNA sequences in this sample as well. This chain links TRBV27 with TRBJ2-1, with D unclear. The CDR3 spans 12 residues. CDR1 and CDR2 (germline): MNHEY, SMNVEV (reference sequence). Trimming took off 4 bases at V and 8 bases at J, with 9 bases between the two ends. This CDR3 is CASSSIGDEQFF. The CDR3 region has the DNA TGTGCCAGCAGTTCCATTGGCGATGAGCAGTTCTTC.

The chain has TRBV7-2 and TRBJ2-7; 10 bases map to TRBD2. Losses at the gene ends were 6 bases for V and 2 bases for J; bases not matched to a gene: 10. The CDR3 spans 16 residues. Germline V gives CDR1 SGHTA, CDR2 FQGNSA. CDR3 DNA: TGTGCCAGCAGTTCTACCGGGACTAGCGTGACCTACGAGCAGTACTTC. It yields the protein CASSSTGTSVTYEQYF.

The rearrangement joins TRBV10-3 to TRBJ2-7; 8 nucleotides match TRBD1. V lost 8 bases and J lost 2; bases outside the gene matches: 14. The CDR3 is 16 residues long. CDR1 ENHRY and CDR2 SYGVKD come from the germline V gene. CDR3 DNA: TGTGCCATCGGAAATCGGACAGGGACCCCGCCCTACGAGCAGTACTTC. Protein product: CAIGNRTGTPPYEQYF.

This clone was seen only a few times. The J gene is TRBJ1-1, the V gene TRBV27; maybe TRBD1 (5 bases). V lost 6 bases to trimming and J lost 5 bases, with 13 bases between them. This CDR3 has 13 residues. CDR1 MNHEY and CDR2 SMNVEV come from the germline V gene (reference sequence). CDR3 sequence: CASSWGVETEAFF. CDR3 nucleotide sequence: TGTGCCAGCAGCTGGGGGGTGGAAACTGAAGCTTTCTTT.

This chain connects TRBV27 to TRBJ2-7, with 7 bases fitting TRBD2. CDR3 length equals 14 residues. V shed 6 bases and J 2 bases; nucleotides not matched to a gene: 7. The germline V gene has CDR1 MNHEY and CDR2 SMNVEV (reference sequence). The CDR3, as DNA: TGTGCCAGCAGCGGGGGACTACAGCCCTACGAGCAGTACTTC. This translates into CASSGGLQPYEQYF.

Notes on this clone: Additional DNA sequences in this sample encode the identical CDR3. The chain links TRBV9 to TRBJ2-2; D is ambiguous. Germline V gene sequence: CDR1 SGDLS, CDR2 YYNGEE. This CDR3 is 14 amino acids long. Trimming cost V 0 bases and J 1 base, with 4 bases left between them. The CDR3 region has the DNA TGTGCCAGCAGCGTAGGCGGGAACACCGGGGAGCTGTTTTTT. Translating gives CASSVGGNTGELFF.